This T cell receptor (beta chain) was sequenced for a study of blood T cell repertoires in COVID-19. Across the whole study: There were acute and convalescent COVID-19 samples, and they came from the United States, Italy and Spain. From T cells, B-cell-depleted T cells, or PBMCs came the material, which was cDNA or gDNA.

This clone occurred once. V shed 7 bases and J shed 9 bases, with 19 bases lying between them. This CDR3 comprises 15 residues. CDR1 is LNHDA and CDR2 is SQIVND in the germline V gene (reference sequence). Per the study methods: Estimation of nucleated cell counts was performed using reference gene primer amplification. Clones were read by immunoSEQ multiplex PCR, and TCRdb kept only the in-frame ones, dropping some. V and J calls and clone size are given by that table; D and trimming were obtained from the DNA. This sample has 150,000 to 200,000 clones, with roughly 80% found just once. This clonotype was obtained from a man in his 60s with active or convalescent COVID-19. Sequenced input: peripheral blood. V and J are TRBV19 and TRBJ1-6; D remains unclear. CDR3 amino acids: CASTSVGRWGSPLHF. The CDR3 DNA follows: TGTGCCAGTACCTCGGTAGGGAGGTGGGGTTCACCCCTCCACTTT.